What follows describes a single T cell receptor (beta chain). This sample was taken from a study of blood T cells in healthy people across ages. The draw of peripheral blood yielded about 10 milliliters from each donor. A second roughly 6 to 12 cycle PCR used barcoded and J-beta primers. No fewer than 3 million CDR3-containing paired-end reads came from each sample. TCRdb redid the calling of the 5' RACE reads with MiXCR, one entry per CDR3 protein. The data show about 680,000 distinct CDR3 sequences, with about 52% seen just once and about 32% held by the top ten. This CDR3 is built from 17 residues. V lost 3 bases, J lost 0 bases, and 5 bases stayed unmatched. CDR1 is MNHNS and CDR2 is SASEGT in the germline V gene.

This clonotype originated in a woman in her sixties in good health. The source material was blood. The rearrangement uses TRBV6-1 and TRBJ2-1; 10 bases agree with TRBD2. The CDR3 bases are TGTGCCAGCAGTGAGGAGACTAGCGGGCTCTCCTACAATGAGCAGTTCTTC. It codes for CASSEETSGLSYNEQFF.